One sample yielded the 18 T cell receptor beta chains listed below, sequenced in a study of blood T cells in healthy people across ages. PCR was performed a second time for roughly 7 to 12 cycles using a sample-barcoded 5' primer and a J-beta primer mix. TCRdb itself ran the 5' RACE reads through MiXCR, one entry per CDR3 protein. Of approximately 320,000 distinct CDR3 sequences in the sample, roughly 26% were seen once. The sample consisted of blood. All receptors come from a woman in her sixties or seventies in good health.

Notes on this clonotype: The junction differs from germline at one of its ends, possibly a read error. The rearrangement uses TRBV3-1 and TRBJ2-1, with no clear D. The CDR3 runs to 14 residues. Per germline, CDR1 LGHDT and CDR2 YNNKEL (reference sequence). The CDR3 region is CAGSPLGYYNEQFF. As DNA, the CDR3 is TGTGCCGGCAGCCCGCTAGGGTACTACAATGAGCAGTTCTTC.

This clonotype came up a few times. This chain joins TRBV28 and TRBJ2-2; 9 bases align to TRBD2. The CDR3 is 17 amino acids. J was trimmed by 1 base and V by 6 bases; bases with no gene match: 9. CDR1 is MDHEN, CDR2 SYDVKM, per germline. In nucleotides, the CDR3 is TGTGCCAGCAGCCAAATTACGACTAGCGGGAACACCGGGGAGCTGTTTTTT. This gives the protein CASSQITTSGNTGELFF.

The CDR3 bases are TGCAGCGTTGATCAGGACCGCAACCAGGGAGATACGCAGTATTTT. Translated: CSVDQDRNQGDTQYF. This chain uses TRBV29-1 with TRBJ2-3; weak D call: TRBD1 (5 bases). There are 15 residues in the CDR3. CDR1 is SQVTM and CDR2 is ANQGSEA in the germline V gene. Trimming pared 3 bases from V and 5 bases from J, leaving 18 bases between.

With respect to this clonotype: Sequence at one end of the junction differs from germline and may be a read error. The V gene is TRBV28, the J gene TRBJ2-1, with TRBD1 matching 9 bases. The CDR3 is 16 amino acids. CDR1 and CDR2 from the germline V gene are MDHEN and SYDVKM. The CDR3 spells CVSSFNRGDRDNEQFF. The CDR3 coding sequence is TGTGTCAGCAGTTTCAATAGAGGGGACAGGGACAATGAGCAGTTCTTC.

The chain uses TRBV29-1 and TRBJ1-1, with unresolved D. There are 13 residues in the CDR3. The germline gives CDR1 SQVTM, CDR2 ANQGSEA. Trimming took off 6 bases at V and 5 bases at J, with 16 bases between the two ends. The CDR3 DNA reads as TGCAGCGTCCCTCCCCGAGTTGGGACTGAAGCTTTCTTT. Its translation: CSVPPRVGTEAFF.

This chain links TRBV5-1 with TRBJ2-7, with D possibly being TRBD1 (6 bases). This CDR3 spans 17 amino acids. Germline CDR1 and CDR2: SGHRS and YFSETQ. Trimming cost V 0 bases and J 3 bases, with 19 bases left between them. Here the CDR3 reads CASSLVGHDSGGYEQYF. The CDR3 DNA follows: TGCGCCAGCAGCTTGGTGGGACACGATTCAGGTGGCTACGAGCAGTACTTC.

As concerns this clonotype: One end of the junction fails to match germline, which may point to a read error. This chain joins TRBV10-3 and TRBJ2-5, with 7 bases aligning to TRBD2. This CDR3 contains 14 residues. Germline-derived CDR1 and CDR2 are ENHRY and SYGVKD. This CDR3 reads CAIRAPGDYNEQLF. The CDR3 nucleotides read TGTGCCATCAGGGCGCCCGGGGACTACAATGAGCAGCTCTTC.

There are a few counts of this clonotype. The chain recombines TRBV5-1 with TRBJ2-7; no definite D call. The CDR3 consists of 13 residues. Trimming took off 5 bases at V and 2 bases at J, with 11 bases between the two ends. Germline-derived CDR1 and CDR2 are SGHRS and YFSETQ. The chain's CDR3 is CASRSDKAYEQYF. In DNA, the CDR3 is TGCGCCAGCAGGAGCGACAAAGCCTACGAGCAGTACTTC.

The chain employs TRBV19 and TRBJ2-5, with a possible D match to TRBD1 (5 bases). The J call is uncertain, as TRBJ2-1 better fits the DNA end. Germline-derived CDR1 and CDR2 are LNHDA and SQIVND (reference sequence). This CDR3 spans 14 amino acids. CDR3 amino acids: CASSKPGIHNEQFF. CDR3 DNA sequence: TGTGCCAGTAGTAAGCCAGGGATACACAATGAGCAGTTCTTC.

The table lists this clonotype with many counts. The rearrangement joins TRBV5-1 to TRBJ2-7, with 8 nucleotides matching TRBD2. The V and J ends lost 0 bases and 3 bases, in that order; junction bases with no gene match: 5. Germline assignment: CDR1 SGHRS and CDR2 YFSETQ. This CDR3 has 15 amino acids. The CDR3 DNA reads TGCGCCAGCAGCTTGGGCCGGGAGGGGGGCTACGAGCAGTACTTC. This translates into CASSLGREGGYEQYF.

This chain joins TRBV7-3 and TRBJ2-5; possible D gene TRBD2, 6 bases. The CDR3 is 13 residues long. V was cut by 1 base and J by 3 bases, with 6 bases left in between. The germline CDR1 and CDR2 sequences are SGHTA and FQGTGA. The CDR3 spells CASSLRGEETQYF. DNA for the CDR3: TGTGCCAGCAGCTTAAGGGGGGAAGAGACCCAGTACTTC.

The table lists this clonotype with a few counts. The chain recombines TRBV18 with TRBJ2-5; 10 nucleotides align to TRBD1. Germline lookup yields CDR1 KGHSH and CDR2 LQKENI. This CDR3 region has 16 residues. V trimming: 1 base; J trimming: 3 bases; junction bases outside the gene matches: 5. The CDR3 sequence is CASSPRDRGSEETQYF. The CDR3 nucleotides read TGTGCCAGCTCACCACGGGACAGGGGATCCGAAGAGACCCAGTACTTC. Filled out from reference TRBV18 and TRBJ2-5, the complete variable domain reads NAGVMQNPRHLVRRRGQEARLRCSPMKGHSHVYWYRQLPEEGLKFMVYLQKENIIDESGMPKERFSAEFPKEGPSILRIQQVVRGDSAAYFCASSPRDRGSEETQYFGPGTRLLVL.

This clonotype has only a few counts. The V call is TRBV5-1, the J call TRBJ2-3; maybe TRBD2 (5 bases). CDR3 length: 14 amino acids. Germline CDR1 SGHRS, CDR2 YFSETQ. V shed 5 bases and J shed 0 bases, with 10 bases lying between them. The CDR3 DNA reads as TGCGCCAGCAGTGGATGGACTAGCACAGATACGCAGTATTTT. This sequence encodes CASSGWTSTDTQYF. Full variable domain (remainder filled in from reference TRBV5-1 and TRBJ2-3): KAGVTQTPRYLIKTRGQQVTLSCSPISGHRSVSWYQQTPGQGLQFLFEYFSETQRNKGNFPGRFSGRQFSNSRSEMNVSTLELGDSALYLCASSGWTSTDTQYFGPGTRLTVL.

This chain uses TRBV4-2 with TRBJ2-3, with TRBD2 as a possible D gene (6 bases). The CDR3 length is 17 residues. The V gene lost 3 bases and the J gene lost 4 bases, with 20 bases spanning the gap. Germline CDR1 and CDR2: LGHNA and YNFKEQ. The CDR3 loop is CASSHPSARTSPDTQYF. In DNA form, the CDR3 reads TGTGCCAGCAGCCATCCGTCAGCACGAACTAGCCCAGATACGCAGTATTTT.

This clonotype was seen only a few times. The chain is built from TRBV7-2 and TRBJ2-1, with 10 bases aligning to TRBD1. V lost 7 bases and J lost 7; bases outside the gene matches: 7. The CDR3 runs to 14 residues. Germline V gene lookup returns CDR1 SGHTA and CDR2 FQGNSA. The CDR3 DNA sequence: TGTGCCAGCAATCGGGACAGGGGAACGAATGAGCAGTTCTTC. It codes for CASNRDRGTNEQFF.

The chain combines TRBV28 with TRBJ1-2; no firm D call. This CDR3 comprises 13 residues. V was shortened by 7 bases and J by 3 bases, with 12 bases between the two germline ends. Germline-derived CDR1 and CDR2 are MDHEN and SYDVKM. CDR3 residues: CASTIGRDYGYTF. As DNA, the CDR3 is TGTGCCAGCACCATTGGACGGGACTATGGCTACACCTTC.

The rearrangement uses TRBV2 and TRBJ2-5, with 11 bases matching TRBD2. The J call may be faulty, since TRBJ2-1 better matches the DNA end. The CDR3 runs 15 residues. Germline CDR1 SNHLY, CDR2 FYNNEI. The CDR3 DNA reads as TGTGCCAGCAGGGATAGCGGGAGGGATGGGGATGAGCAGTTCTTC. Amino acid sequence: CASRDSGRDGDEQFF.

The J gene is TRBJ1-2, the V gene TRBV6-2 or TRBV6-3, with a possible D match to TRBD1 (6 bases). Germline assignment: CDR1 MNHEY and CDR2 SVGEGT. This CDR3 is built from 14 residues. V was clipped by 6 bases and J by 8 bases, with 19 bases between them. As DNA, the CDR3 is TGTGCCAGCAGCTACCCAACAGACAGGCGCGGCTACACCTTC. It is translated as CASSYPTDRRGYTF.